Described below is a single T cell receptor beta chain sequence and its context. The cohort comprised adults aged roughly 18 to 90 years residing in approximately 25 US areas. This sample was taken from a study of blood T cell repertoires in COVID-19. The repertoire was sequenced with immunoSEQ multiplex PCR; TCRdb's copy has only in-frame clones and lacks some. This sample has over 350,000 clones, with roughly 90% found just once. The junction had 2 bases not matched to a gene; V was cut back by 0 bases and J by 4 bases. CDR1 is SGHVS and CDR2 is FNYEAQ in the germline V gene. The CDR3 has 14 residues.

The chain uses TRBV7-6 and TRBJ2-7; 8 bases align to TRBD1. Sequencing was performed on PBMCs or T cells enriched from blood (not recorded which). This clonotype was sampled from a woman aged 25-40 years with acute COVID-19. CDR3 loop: CASSLAGTGYEQYF. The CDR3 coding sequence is TGTGCCAGCAGCTTAGCGGGGACAGGTTACGAGCAGTACTTC.